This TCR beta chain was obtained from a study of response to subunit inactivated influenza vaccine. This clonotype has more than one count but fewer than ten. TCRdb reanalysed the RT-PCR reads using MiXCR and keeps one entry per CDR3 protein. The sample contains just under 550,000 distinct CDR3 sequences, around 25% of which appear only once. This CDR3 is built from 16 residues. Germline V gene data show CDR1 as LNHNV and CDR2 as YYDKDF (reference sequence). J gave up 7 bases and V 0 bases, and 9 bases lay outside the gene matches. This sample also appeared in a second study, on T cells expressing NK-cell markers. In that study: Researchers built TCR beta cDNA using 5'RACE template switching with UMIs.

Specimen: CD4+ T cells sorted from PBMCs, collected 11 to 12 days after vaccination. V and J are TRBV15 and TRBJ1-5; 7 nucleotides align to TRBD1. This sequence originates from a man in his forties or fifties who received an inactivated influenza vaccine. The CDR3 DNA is TGTGCCACCAGCAGAGATAGACAGGGACGATCCCAGCCCCAGCATTTT. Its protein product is CATSRDRQGRSQPQHF.